The clone carrying this T cell receptor (beta chain) was detected only a few times. Its target is not known. One entry per CDR3 protein results from TCRdb running MiXCR on the 5' RACE reads. The sample lists hundreds of thousands of distinct CDR3 sequences, 8.5% to 9% seen once, with 0.75% to 1% in the top ten. These data originate in a study of identical twins. Study-level results: Researchers reported excess low generation probability among twin-shared out-of-frame alpha sequences. Without tracking the same donors, conclusions rested on cross-sectional statistical analysis. Models underestimated how often monozygotic twins shared out-of-frame TCR alpha. Where beta out-of-frame sequences were concerned, excess twin sharing was weaker.

Unmatched junction bases numbered 11, after V lost 1 base and J lost 8 bases. Per the germline V gene, CDR1 is SGHRS and CDR2 is YFSETQ. The CDR3 consists of 17 residues. These same records also appear under a second study, on yellow fever vaccine responses in identical twins.

The rearrangement links TRBV5-1 to TRBJ2-4; TRBD1 matches at 11 bases. This TCR was recovered from a woman under 30 in good health. Sequenced: PBMCs. CDR3 loop: CASSLTTSGQGEDIQYF. Written as DNA, the CDR3 is TGCGCCAGCAGCTTGACAACATCGGGACAGGGGGAGGACATTCAGTACTTC.